The clone carrying this T cell receptor beta chain has ten or more counts. Its antigen is as yet unknown. The sample is drawn from a study of early T cells in non-severe SARS-CoV-2 infection. Across the study: The input, bulk RNA from unsorted whole blood, was sequenced, and chains were unpaired.

The library protocol tagged individual cDNA molecules with unique molecular identifiers. TCRdb redid the calling of the 5' RACE reads with MiXCR, one entry per CDR3 protein. Of 30,000 to 45,000 distinct CDR3 sequences listed, 8.5% to 10% were seen once; the top ten hold approximately 12%. The germline V gene has CDR1 SGHTA and CDR2 FQGNSA. The CDR3 extends over 16 amino acids. Trimming cost V 3 bases and J 5 bases; bases outside gene matches: 11. Overall study findings and caveats: VDJdb-based matching was biased toward anti-spike CD8 responses and missed private and CD4 specificities.

The gene calls are TRBV7-2 and TRBJ2-3, with 7 positions matching TRBD1. Sequenced sample: whole blood. The TCR comes from an adult who was a healthcare worker with PCR-confirmed SARS-CoV-2 infection or an uninfected control (not recorded which). Here the CDR3 reads CASSFGSRDSGDTQYF. Here the CDR3 DNA reads TGTGCCAGCAGCTTCGGGTCCCGGGACAGTGGAGATACGCAGTATTTT.